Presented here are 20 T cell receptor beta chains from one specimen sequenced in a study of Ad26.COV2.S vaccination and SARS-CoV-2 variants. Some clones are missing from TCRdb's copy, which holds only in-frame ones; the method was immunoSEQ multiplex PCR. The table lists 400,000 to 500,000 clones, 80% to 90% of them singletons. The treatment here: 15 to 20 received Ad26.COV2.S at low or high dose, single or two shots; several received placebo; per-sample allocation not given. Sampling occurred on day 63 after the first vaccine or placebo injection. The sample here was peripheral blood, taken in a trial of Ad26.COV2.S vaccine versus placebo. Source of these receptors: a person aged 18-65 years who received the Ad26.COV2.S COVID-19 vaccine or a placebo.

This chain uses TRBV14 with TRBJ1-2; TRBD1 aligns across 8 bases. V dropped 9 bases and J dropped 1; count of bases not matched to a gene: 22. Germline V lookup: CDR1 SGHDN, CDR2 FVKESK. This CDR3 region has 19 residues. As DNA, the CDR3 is TGTGCCAGTCCGTTTGTAGACGGACAGGGAAGAAGGGTTAACTATGGCTACACCTTC. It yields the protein CASPFVDGQGRRVNYGYTF.

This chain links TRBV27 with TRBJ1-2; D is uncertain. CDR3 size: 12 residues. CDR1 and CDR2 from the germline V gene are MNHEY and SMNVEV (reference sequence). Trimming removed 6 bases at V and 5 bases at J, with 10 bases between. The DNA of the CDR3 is TGTGCCAGCAGCAGTCGGTCTTATGGCTACACCTTC. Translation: CASSSRSYGYTF.

CDR3 in amino acids: CAISEGAASSNQPQHF. The CDR3 DNA follows: TGTGCCATCAGCGAAGGGGCGGCTAGTAGCAATCAGCCCCAGCATTTT. The rearrangement joins TRBV10-3 to TRBJ1-5, with D tentatively TRBD1 (5 bases). The CDR3 runs to 16 residues. Deletions cut 6 bases from V and 0 bases from J, with 15 bases between. The germline CDR1 and CDR2 sequences are ENHRY and SYGVKD.

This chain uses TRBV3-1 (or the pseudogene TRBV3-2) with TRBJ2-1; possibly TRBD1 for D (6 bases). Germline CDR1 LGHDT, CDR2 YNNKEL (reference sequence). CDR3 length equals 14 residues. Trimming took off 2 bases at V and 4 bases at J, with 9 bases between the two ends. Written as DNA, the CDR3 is TGTGCCAGCAGCCAAAACGACAGGTACAATGAGCAGTTCTTC. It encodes CASSQNDRYNEQFF.

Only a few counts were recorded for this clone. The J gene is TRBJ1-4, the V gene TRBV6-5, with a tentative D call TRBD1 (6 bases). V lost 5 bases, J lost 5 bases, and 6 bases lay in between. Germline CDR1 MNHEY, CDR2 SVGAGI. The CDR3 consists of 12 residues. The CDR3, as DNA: TGTGCCAGCAGTACAGGGAATGAAAAACTGTTTTTT. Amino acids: CASSTGNEKLFF.

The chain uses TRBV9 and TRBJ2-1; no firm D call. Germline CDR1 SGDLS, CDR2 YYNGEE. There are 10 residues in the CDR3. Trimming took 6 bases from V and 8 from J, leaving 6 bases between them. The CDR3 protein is CASNCHEQFF. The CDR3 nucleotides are TGTGCCAGCAACTGCCATGAGCAGTTCTTC.

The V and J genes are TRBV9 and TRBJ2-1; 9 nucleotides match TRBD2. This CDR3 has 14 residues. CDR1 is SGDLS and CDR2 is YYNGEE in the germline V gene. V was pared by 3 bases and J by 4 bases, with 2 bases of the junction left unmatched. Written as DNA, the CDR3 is TGTGCCAGCAGCGCTAGCGGGGCGTACAATGAGCAGTTCTTC. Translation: CASSASGAYNEQFF.

CDR3 sequence (DNA): TGTGCCAGCAGCTTAGGGGACGACACTGAAGCTTTCTTT. This codes for CASSLGDDTEAFF. V is TRBV11-3 and J is TRBJ1-1; the D gene is possibly TRBD1 (5 bases). The CDR3 consists of 13 residues. V was clipped by 1 base and J by 3 bases, with 6 bases between them. Germline V gives CDR1 SGHNT, CDR2 YENEEA. Looking up the rest from reference TRBV11-3 and TRBJ1-1 gives the full variable domain: EAGVVQSPRYKIIEKKQPVAFWCNPISGHNTLYWYLQNLGQGPELLIRYENEEAVDDSQLPKDRFSAERLKGVDSTLKIQPAELGDSAVYLCASSLGDDTEAFFGQGTRLTVV.

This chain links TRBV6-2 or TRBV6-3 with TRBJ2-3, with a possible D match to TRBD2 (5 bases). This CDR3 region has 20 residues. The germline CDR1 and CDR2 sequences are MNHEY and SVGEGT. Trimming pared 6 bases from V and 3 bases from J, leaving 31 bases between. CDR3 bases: TGTGCCAGCAGCCTCAGTGGCGCCGATCCTCTAGGGCCGGGGACAGATACGCAGTATTTT. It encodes CASSLSGADPLGPGTDTQYF.

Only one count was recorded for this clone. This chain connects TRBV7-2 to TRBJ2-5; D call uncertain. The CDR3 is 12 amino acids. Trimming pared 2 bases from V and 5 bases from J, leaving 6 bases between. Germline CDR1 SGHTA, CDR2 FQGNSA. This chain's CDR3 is CASSLLYETQYF. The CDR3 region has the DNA TGTGCCAGCAGCTTACTTTATGAGACCCAGTACTTC.

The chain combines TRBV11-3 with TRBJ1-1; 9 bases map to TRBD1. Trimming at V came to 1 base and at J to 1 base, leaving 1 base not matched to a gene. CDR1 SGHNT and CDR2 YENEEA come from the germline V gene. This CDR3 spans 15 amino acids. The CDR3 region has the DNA TGTGCCAGCAGCTTAGGACAGGGGGAGAACACTGAAGCTTTCTTT. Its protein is CASSLGQGENTEAFF.

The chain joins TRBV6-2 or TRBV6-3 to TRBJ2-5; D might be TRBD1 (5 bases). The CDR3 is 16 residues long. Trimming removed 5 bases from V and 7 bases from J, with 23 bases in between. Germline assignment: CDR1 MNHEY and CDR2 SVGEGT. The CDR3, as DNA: TGTGCCAGCAGTACTTCCTTCCAGCCCCGCCAGGGGACCCAGTACTTC. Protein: CASSTSFQPRQGTQYF.

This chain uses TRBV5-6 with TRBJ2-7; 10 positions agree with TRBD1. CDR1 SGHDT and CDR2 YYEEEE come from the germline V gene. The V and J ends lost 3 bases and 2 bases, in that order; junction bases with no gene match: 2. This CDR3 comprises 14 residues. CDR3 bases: TGTGCCAGCAGCTGGGACAGGGGCCCCTACGAGCAGTACGTC. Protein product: CASSWDRGPYEQYV.

CDR3: CATSDAAGGTYNEQFF. CDR3 nucleotide sequence: TGTGCCACCAGTGATGCAGCGGGAGGTACCTACAATGAGCAGTTCTTC. The V call is TRBV24-1, the J call TRBJ2-1; 9 nucleotides agree with TRBD2. Germline values: CDR1 KGHDR, CDR2 SFDVKD. The CDR3 totals 16 residues. Trimming took 3 bases from V and 2 from J; bases not matched to a gene: 4.

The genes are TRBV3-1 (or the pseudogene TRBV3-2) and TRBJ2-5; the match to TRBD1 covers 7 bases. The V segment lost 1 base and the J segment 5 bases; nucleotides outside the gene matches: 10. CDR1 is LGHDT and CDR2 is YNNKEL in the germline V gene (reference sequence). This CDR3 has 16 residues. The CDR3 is CASSQVRGLGAETQYF. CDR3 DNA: TGTGCCAGCAGCCAAGTAAGGGGGCTGGGGGCGGAGACCCAGTACTTC.

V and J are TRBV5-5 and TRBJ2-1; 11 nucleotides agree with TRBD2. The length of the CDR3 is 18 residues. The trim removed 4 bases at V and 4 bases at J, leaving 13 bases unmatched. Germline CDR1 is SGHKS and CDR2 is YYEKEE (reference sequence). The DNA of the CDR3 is TGTGCCAGCAGCCCCTACCCCACTAGCGGGGGAGCGTACAATGAGCAGTTCTTC. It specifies CASSPYPTSGGAYNEQFF.

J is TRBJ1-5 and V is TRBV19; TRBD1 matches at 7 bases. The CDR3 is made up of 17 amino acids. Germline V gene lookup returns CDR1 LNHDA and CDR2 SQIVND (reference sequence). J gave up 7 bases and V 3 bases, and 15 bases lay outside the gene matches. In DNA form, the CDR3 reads TGTGCCAGTAGTATTGTCCTACTGACAGGGTCTTCCCAGCCCCAGCATTTT. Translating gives CASSIVLLTGSSQPQHF.

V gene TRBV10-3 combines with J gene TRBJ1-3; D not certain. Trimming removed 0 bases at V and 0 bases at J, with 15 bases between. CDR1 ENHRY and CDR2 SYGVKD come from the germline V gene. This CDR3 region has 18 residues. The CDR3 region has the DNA TGTGCCATCAGTGAGTCGTTTTTTGGATCAAACTCTGGAAACACCATATATTTT. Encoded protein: CAISESFFGSNSGNTIYF.

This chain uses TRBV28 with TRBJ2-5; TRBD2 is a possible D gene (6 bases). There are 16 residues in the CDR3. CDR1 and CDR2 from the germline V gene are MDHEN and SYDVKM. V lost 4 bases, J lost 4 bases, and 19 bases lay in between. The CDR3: CASSSRLEGGGETQYF. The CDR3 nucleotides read TGTGCCAGCAGTTCCCGACTAGAGGGAGGTGGAGAGACCCAGTACTTC.

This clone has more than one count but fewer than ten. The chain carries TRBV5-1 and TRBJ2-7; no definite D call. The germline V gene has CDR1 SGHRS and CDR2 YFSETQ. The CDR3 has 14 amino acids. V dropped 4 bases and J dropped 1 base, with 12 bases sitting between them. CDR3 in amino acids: CASSRQTPSYEQYF. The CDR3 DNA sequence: TGCGCCAGCAGCAGGCAGACGCCTTCCTACGAGCAGTACTTC.